These 21 T cell receptor beta chains originate from one sample sequenced in a study of cytotoxic CD8 clonotypes in ibrutinib-treated CLL (dated by TCRdb to the early 2020s). Library generation was performed with the immunoSEQ multiplex PCR assay. Here the immuneACCESS table is served through TCRdb, limited to in-frame sequences with V and J called. Missing clones are a known gap in these copies; in checked studies unresolved V genes cover under half, and the rest lacks a known reason. Across this sample there are 300,000 to 400,000 clones, with about 61% seen only once. Jointly, the top ten make up about 6.7% of the sample. The specimen was PBMCs, collected after 36 months of ibrutinib treatment. The receptors originated from a human donor with chronic lymphocytic leukemia.

The chain recombines TRBV7-3 with TRBJ2-6; D gene unclear. This CDR3 region has 17 residues. Germline CDR1 and CDR2: SGHTA and FQGTGA. V lost 5 bases, J lost 4 bases, and 18 bases lay in between. CDR3 nucleotides: TGTGCCAGCAGCCCAAGCCCTGGGCGGACCGGGGCCAACGTCCTGACTTTC. Encoded protein: CASSPSPGRTGANVLTF. Supplemented by reference TRBV7-3 and TRBJ2-6, the full variable domain reads GAGVSQTPSNKVTEKGKYVELRCDPISGHTALYWYRQSLGQGPEFLIYFQGTGAADDSGLPNDRFFAVRPEGSVSTLKIQRTERGDSAVYLCASSPSPGRTGANVLTFGAGSRLTVL.

This clone is judged medium-sized. The same CDR3 is also encoded by other DNA sequences in this sample. The V call is TRBV29-1, the J call TRBJ2-7; TRBD2 matches at 8 bases. CDR3 length: 12 amino acids. Trimming removed 4 bases from V and 3 bases from J; junction bases left unmatched: 2. Germline CDR1 reads SQVTM; CDR2 reads ANQGSEA. The CDR3 nucleotides are TGCAGCGTTGCGGCGGGAGGCTACGAGCAGTACTTC. Protein sequence: CSVAAGGYEQYF.

For the CDR3, the DNA is TGTGCCAGCTCACCACGTAGCATGAGCTCCTATAATTCACCCCTCCACTTT. This codes for CASSPRSMSSYNSPLHF. The V gene is TRBV18, the J gene TRBJ1-6; no definite D call. The ends were cut back, 1 base at V and 0 bases at J, with 10 bases in the middle. The germline CDR1 and CDR2 sequences are KGHSH and LQKENI. The CDR3 runs 17 residues.

This clone was seen only once. The chain combines TRBV18 with TRBJ1-6; D gene uncertain. V gave up 2 bases and J gave up 9 bases, with 14 bases separating them. The germline V gene has CDR1 KGHSH and CDR2 LQKENI. The CDR3 is 15 residues long. CDR3 sequence reads: CASSPSGVPSSPLHF. The DNA of the CDR3 is TGTGCCAGCTCACCATCCGGAGTGCCGAGTTCACCCCTCCACTTT.

The rearrangement uses TRBV19 and TRBJ2-2; 10 bases match TRBD1. The CDR3 is 16 amino acids. CDR1 and CDR2 (germline): LNHDA, SQIVND (reference sequence). Trimming removed 5 bases from V and 6 bases from J; junction bases left unmatched: 9. The CDR3 sequence: CASSPMTGGAPGELFF. Written as DNA, the CDR3 is TGTGCCAGTAGTCCAATGACAGGGGGCGCGCCCGGGGAGCTGTTTTTT.

V usage is TRBV29-1 and J usage is TRBJ1-4, with D perhaps TRBD1 (6 bases). V lost 0 bases and J lost 3, with 11 bases in between. The CDR3 covers 15 residues. The V gene's germline CDR1 is SQVTM and CDR2 ANQGSEA. The CDR3 region is CSVEDLDSANEKLFF. Written as DNA, the CDR3 is TGCAGCGTTGAAGATTTGGACAGCGCTAATGAAAAACTGTTTTTT.

The chain links TRBV28 to TRBJ2-7, with D possibly matching TRBD1 (6 bases). Germline CDR1 is MDHEN and CDR2 is SYDVKM. Deletions cut 1 base from V and 1 base from J, with 20 bases between. The length of the CDR3 is 18 residues. CDR3: CASSLYFPLMTGSYEQYF. The DNA for the CDR3 is TGTGCCAGCAGTTTATATTTCCCCCTCATGACAGGATCCTACGAGCAGTACTTC.

The J gene is TRBJ1-1, the V gene TRBV6-6; tentatively, D is TRBD1 (5 bases). V dropped 7 bases and J dropped 1 base, with 13 bases sitting between them. The CDR3 sequence is 14 residues long. Germline values: CDR1 MNHNY, CDR2 SVGAGI (reference sequence). The CDR3 loop is CASTYGASNTEAFF. The CDR3, as DNA: TGTGCCAGCACCTACGGGGCCTCGAACACTGAAGCTTTCTTT.

This clone was observed a handful of times. V gene TRBV5-1 combines with J gene TRBJ2-7; TRBD1 might be the D (6 bases). The ends were cut back, 5 bases at V and 3 bases at J, with 15 bases in the middle. The CDR3 spans 14 residues. CDR1 SGHRS and CDR2 YFSETQ come from the germline V gene. The CDR3 spells CASRPQGSVYEQYF. The CDR3 coding sequence is TGCGCCAGCAGACCACAGGGATCCGTCTACGAGCAGTACTTC. Full variable domain (missing parts from reference TRBV5-1 and TRBJ2-7): KAGVTQTPRYLIKTRGQQVTLSCSPISGHRSVSWYQQTPGQGLQFLFEYFSETQRNKGNFPGRFSGRQFSNSRSEMNVSTLELGDSALYLCASRPQGSVYEQYFGPGTRLTVT.

This chain connects TRBV29-1 to TRBJ2-2; D possibly corresponds to TRBD1 (5 bases). CDR1 and CDR2 (germline): SQVTM, ANQGSEA. This CDR3 comprises 13 residues. Trimming cost V 5 bases and J 3 bases, with 10 bases left between them. The CDR3 is CSVWGEDTGELFF. DNA for the CDR3: TGCAGCGTTTGGGGCGAGGACACCGGGGAGCTGTTTTTT.

The rearrangement joins TRBV4-2 to TRBJ1-3; no clear D. The V end was cut by 5 bases, the J end by 6 bases, with 5 bases between. Per germline, CDR1 LGHNA and CDR2 YNFKEQ. This CDR3 contains 11 residues. The CDR3 DNA follows: TGTGCCAGCAGCGACCCAAACACCATATATTTT. Translating gives CASSDPNTIYF.

The V gene is TRBV28, the J gene TRBJ2-1; 9 bases map to TRBD2. Germline CDR1 and CDR2: MDHEN and SYDVKM. The J segment lost 4 bases and the V segment lost 8 bases, leaving 9 bases of the junction unmatched. The CDR3 has 15 amino acids. For the CDR3, the DNA is TGTGCCAGCCGTGGGCGCCTAGCGGGGTACAATGAGCAGTTCTTC. Its protein product is CASRGRLAGYNEQFF.

This clone was detected only a few times. The chain uses TRBV28 and TRBJ2-7, with 13 bases identical to TRBD2. Unmatched junction bases numbered 5, after V lost 10 bases and J lost 5 bases. Germline CDR1 is MDHEN and CDR2 is SYDVKM. The CDR3 consists of 13 residues. CDR3 nucleotide sequence: TGTGCCATCAACGGACTAGCGGGAGACGAGCAGTACTTC. It yields the protein CAINGLAGDEQYF.

About this clone: The same CDR3 also results from other DNA sequences found in this sample. The chain joins TRBV11-3 to TRBJ2-5, with 12 bases matching TRBD2. The CDR3 extends over 16 amino acids. With 4 bases clipped from V and 2 bases from J, the junction kept 5 bases outside the gene matches. The germline CDR1 and CDR2 sequences are SGHNT and YENEEA. Written as DNA, the CDR3 is TGTGCCAGCAGCTCAGGCCTAGCGGGGGGGCAAGAGACCCAGTACTTC. Amino acid sequence: CASSSGLAGGQETQYF.

The chain couples TRBV11-3 to TRBJ2-5, with no clear D. The CDR3 sequence is 13 residues long. Germline CDR1 reads SGHNT; CDR2 reads YENEEA. The ends were cut back, 1 base at V and 11 bases at J, with 14 bases in the middle. CDR3: CASSLAPQDLQYF. The CDR3 DNA reads TGTGCCAGCAGCTTAGCCCCTCAGGACCTACAGTACTTC.

This chain links TRBV5-4 with TRBJ2-3; D remains ambiguous. Germline V gives CDR1 SGHNT, CDR2 YYREEE (reference sequence). Between the trimmed V and J ends, which lost 1 base and 0 bases, there was a span of 6 bases. There are 14 residues in the CDR3. The DNA of the CDR3 is TGTGCCAGCAGCTTGTACCAAAGCACAGATACGCAGTATTTT. This translates into CASSLYQSTDTQYF.

The chain employs TRBV9 and TRBJ2-1, with D perhaps matching TRBD2 (5 bases). The V end was cut by 0 bases, the J end by 2 bases, with 12 bases between. Germline lookup yields CDR1 SGDLS and CDR2 YYNGEE. This CDR3 region has 16 residues. The CDR3 DNA is TGTGCCAGCAGCGTAGAACTAGGCCTGGCCTACAATGAGCAGTTCTTC. Amino acid sequence: CASSVELGLAYNEQFF.

This clone was counted only a few times. The chain combines TRBV19 with TRBJ1-2; D uncertain. V was shortened by 10 bases and J by 8 bases, with 14 bases between the two germline ends. Germline CDR1 LNHDA, CDR2 SQIVND (reference sequence). The CDR3 covers 11 residues. DNA for the CDR3: TGTGCCACTCGCGGGATGGTGGGCTACACCTTC. This encodes CATRGMVGYTF.

The genes are TRBV7-9 and TRBJ2-1, with 11 bases matching TRBD2. Unmatched junction bases numbered 13, after V lost 5 bases and J lost 10 bases. The CDR3 loop spans 16 amino acids. CDR1 SEHNR and CDR2 FQNEAQ come from the germline V gene (reference sequence). The CDR3 coding sequence is TGTGCCAGCAGCCCCCCGAGGGGACTAGCGGTCGGGGAGCAGTTCTTC. This codes for CASSPPRGLAVGEQFF.

This clone turned up a few times. This chain joins TRBV21-1 and TRBJ2-7; no check of the table's D call, TRBD1, against the DNA was made. TRBV21-1 is listed as a pseudogene. The CDR3 has 14 residues. CDR3 nucleotide sequence: TGTGCCAGCAGCAAGGGGACAGGGACTCCACGGCAGTACTTC. This sequence encodes CASSKGTGTPRQYF.

The genes are TRBV5-6 and TRBJ2-1; 7 bases are shared with TRBD2. This CDR3 is built from 16 residues. Germline CDR1 SGHDT, CDR2 YYEEEE. The J segment lost 2 bases and the V segment lost 0 bases, leaving 5 bases of the junction unmatched. The CDR3 coding sequence is TGTGCCAGCAGCTTGGTTGAGCGGGGCCCCTACAATGAGCAGTTCTTC. It codes for CASSLVERGPYNEQFF. The full variable domain, completed using reference TRBV5-6 and TRBJ2-1, is DAGVTQSPTHLIKTRGQQVTLRCSPKSGHDTVSWYQQALGQGPQFIFQYYEEEERQRGNFPDRFSGHQFPNYSSELNVNALLLGDSALYLCASSLVERGPYNEQFFGPGTRLTVL.